Sequencing of this T cell receptor (beta chain) was carried out in a study of blood T cell repertoires in COVID-19. Looking at the study overall: Italy, Spain and the United States were the sources of the convalescent and acute COVID-19 samples. PBMCs, B-cell-depleted T cells, or T cells provided the cDNA or gDNA that made up the material.

As originally analysed: Amplified reference gene primers provided the basis for estimating nucleated cell counts. Assay used: immunoSEQ multiplex PCR; TCRdb lists only in-frame clones, some missing. The V and J calls and the clone size are those of that table, but D and trimming were determined from the DNA. The repertoire holds over 100,000 clones, about 79% seen once, with roughly 4.3% in the top ten. This TCR was recovered from an older woman with acute or convalescent COVID-19. Sequencing was done on a sample of peripheral blood.

CDR3 sequence (DNA): TGTGCCAGCTCTTCGCTACAGGGAAACACTGAAGCTTTCTTT. It specifies CASSSLQGNTEAFF. This chain connects TRBV18 to TRBJ1-1; perhaps TRBD1 as D (6 bases). CDR1 and CDR2 (germline): KGHSH, LQKENI. The CDR3 extends over 14 amino acids. The ends were cut back, 6 bases at V and 2 bases at J, with 13 bases in the middle.